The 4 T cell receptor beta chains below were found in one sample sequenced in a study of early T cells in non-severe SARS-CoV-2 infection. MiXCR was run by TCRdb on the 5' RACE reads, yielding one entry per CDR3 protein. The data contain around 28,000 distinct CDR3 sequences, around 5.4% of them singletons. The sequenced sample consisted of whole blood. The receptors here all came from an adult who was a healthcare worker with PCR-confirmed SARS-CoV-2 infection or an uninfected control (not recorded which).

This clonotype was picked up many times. CDR3 protein: CASSIRKQLTQPQHF. The CDR3 nucleotides are TGTGCCAGCAGCATTCGGAAACAACTCACGCAGCCCCAGCATTTT. This chain joins TRBV28 and TRBJ1-5, with D hard to call. The germline gives CDR1 MDHEN, CDR2 SYDVKM. V gave up 6 bases and J gave up 7 bases, with 19 bases separating them. The CDR3 consists of 15 residues.

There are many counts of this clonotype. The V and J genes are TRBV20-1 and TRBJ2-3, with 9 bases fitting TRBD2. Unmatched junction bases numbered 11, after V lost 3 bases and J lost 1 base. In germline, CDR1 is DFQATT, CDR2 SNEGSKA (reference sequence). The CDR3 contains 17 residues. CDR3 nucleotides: TGCAGTGCTAGTGGGCGGGAGGGCGTCCTACGCACAGATACGCAGTATTTT. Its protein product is CSASGREGVLRTDTQYF.

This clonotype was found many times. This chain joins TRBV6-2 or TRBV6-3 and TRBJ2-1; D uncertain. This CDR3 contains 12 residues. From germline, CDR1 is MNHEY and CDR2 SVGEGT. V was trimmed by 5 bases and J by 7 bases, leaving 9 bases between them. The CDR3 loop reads CASSDPMNEQFF. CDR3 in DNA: TGTGCCAGCAGTGACCCGATGAATGAGCAGTTCTTC.

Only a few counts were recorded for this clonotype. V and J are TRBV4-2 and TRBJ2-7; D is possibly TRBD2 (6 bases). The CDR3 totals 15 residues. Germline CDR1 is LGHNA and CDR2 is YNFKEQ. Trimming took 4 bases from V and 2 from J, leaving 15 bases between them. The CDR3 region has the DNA TGTGCCAGCAGCCCTGAAGCGGGCCAAGCCTACGAGCAGTACTTC. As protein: CASSPEAGQAYEQYF.